What follows are 26 T cell receptor beta chains derived from one specimen sequenced in a study of cytomegalovirus exposure and HLA in healthy donors (dated by TCRdb to between 2016 and 2019). Libraries were made using the immunoSEQ multiplex PCR assay. For the multiplex PCR, a mixture combining 60 forward primers for TCR Vbeta segments and 13 reverse primers for TCR Jbeta segments was used. This is the immuneACCESS table as TCRdb keeps it, with only in-frame sequences that have V and J called. A part of the clones is gone; compared with another copy, unresolved V genes explain less than half, and the rest is unexplained. Within this sample are 120,000 or so clones, with 81% of them counted one time only. The top ten constitute about 1.8% of the sample. Material for sequencing was PBMCs. The source of these receptors is a man younger than 35 in good health and CMV-seronegative.

In its sample, this clone is medium-sized. Other DNA variants within this sample encode the same CDR3. The rearrangement joins TRBV5-6 to TRBJ1-1, with D unresolved. Trimming took 1 base from V and 5 from J, leaving 6 bases between them. The length of the CDR3 is 12 residues. Looked up from germline, CDR1 is SGHDT and CDR2 is YYEEEE. The CDR3 coding sequence is TGTGCCAGCAGCTTGAGAGGGACTGAAGCTTTCTTT. Protein: CASSLRGTEAFF.

The chain recombines TRBV9 with TRBJ1-6; D gene unclear. Trimming took off 4 bases at V and 5 bases at J, with 10 bases between the two ends. CDR1 SGDLS and CDR2 YYNGEE come from the germline V gene. This CDR3 contains 14 residues. CDR3 DNA: TGTGCCAGCAGCTCCGGGAGTAATAATTCACCCCTCCACTTT. It codes for CASSSGSNNSPLHF.

The chain is built from TRBV5-6 and TRBJ2-7, with TRBD2 matching 13 bases. CDR3 size: 16 residues. The V gene's germline CDR1 is SGHDT and CDR2 YYEEEE. The V and J ends lost 3 bases and 3 bases, in that order; junction bases with no gene match: 6. The CDR3 loop is CASSWGTSGVNYEQYF. CDR3 DNA: TGTGCCAGCAGCTGGGGGACTAGCGGGGTAAACTACGAGCAGTACTTC. The full variable domain, in which reference TRBV5-6 and TRBJ2-7 provide the parts outside the CDR3, is DAGVTQSPTHLIKTRGQQVTLRCSPKSGHDTVSWYQQALGQGPQFIFQYYEEEERQRGNFPDRFSGHQFPNYSSELNVNALLLGDSALYLCASSWGTSGVNYEQYFGPGTRLTVT.

This clone was counted between two and nine times. This chain joins TRBV18 and TRBJ1-5; TRBD1 aligns across 7 bases. V lost 6 bases to trimming and J lost 5 bases; unmatched junction nucleotides: 10. CDR3 size: 15 residues. Germline assignment: CDR1 KGHSH and CDR2 LQKENI. CDR3 coding DNA: TGTGCCAGCTCCCGACTGACAGGGTCCGATCAGCCCCAGCATTTT. Its translation: CASSRLTGSDQPQHF.

The chain is built from TRBV5-6 and TRBJ1-6; D gene unclear. Germline V lookup: CDR1 SGHDT, CDR2 YYEEEE. This CDR3 comprises 13 residues. V lost 3 bases and J 7 bases, leaving 8 bases between the germline ends. CDR3 in amino acids: CASSSDLNSPLHF. Here the CDR3 DNA reads TGTGCCAGCAGCTCCGACTTGAATTCACCCCTCCACTTT.

CDR3 sequence: CASSLTRIENTEAFF. The CDR3 nucleotides read TGTGCCAGCAGCTTAACCCGCATAGAGAACACTGAAGCTTTCTTT. The chain uses TRBV7-3 and TRBJ1-1; D ambiguous. Looked up from germline, CDR1 is SGHTA and CDR2 is FQGTGA. V lost 0 bases and J lost 1, with 9 bases in between. The CDR3 contains 15 residues.

The gene calls are TRBV9 and TRBJ2-7, with 8 bases that match TRBD1. This CDR3 comprises 14 residues. Losses at the gene ends were 4 bases for V and 2 bases for J; bases not matched to a gene: 5. Germline assignment: CDR1 SGDLS and CDR2 YYNGEE. CDR3 sequence: CASSPTGDTYEQYF. The DNA of the CDR3 is TGTGCCAGCAGCCCGACAGGGGACACCTACGAGCAGTACTTC.

The V and J genes are TRBV11-3 and TRBJ2-5; D ambiguous. V was trimmed by 4 bases and J by 0 bases, leaving 3 bases between them. Germline V gives CDR1 SGHNT, CDR2 YENEEA. This CDR3 has 12 residues. CDR3 coding DNA: TGTGCCAGCAGCTCCAACCAAGAGACCCAGTACTTC. This encodes CASSSNQETQYF.

This clone was counted once. The V gene is TRBV29-1, the J gene TRBJ1-1; TRBD1 matches at 7 bases. Germline assignment: CDR1 SQVTM and CDR2 ANQGSEA. The CDR3 totals 13 residues. With V trimmed by 7 bases and J by 4 bases, 9 bases remained unmatched. CDR3 amino acids: CSGDSTGVTEAFF. The CDR3 bases are TGCAGCGGAGATTCAACAGGGGTCACTGAAGCTTTCTTT.

This clone was seen a handful of times. The chain's CDR3 is CASKVSGTGLNEQYF. The CDR3 coding sequence is TGTGCCAGTAAGGTTTCTGGGACAGGGCTCAACGAGCAGTACTTC. The chain employs TRBV19 and TRBJ2-7; 9 nucleotides match TRBD1. CDR1 and CDR2 from the germline V gene are LNHDA and SQIVND (reference sequence). The CDR3 is 15 amino acids. J was trimmed by 5 bases and V by 7 bases; bases with no gene match: 12. Full variable domain (remainder filled in from reference TRBV19 and TRBJ2-7): DGGITQSPKYLFRKEGQNVTLSCEQNLNHDAMYWYRQDPGQGLRLIYYSQIVNDFQKGDIAEGYSVSREKKESFPLTVTSAQKNPTAFYLCASKVSGTGLNEQYFGPGTRLTVT.

The rearrangement joins TRBV5-1 to TRBJ2-7; 9 bases line up with TRBD1. Trimming took 8 bases from V and 2 from J; bases not matched to a gene: 2. Germline CDR1 is SGHRS and CDR2 is YFSETQ. The CDR3 has 12 residues. CDR3 loop: CASGTGTYEQYF. The DNA for the CDR3 is TGCGCCAGTGGGACAGGGACCTACGAGCAGTACTTC. Variable domain in full (rest from reference TRBV5-1 and TRBJ2-7): KAGVTQTPRYLIKTRGQQVTLSCSPISGHRSVSWYQQTPGQGLQFLFEYFSETQRNKGNFPGRFSGRQFSNSRSEMNVSTLELGDSALYLCASGTGTYEQYFGPGTRLTVT.

The rearrangement joins TRBV7-6 to TRBJ2-5, with TRBD1 matching over 9 bases. Germline CDR1 reads SGHVS; CDR2 reads FNYEAQ. Unmatched junction bases numbered 10, after V lost 1 base and J lost 4 bases. The CDR3 length is 17 residues. The CDR3 DNA reads as TGTGCCAGCAGCTTAGGGTCCGGGACAGGGATTTCAGAGACCCAGTACTTC. It specifies CASSLGSGTGISETQYF.

This rearrangement joins TRBV7-3 to TRBJ2-2; maybe TRBD1 (8 bases). Between the trimmed V and J ends, which lost 4 bases and 8 bases, there was a span of 17 bases. CDR3 length: 15 amino acids. Germline CDR1 is SGHTA and CDR2 is FQGTGA. The chain's CDR3 is CASSSGQGGSGELFF. The CDR3 DNA is TGTGCCAGCAGCTCAGGACAGGGAGGGTCAGGGGAGCTGTTTTTT.

The chain carries TRBV10-2 and TRBJ1-2; 7 positions agree with TRBD1. Losses at the gene ends were 10 bases for V and 8 bases for J; bases not matched to a gene: 7. CDR3 length: 11 residues. CDR1 WSHSY and CDR2 SAAADI come from the germline V gene. For the CDR3, the DNA is TGCGCCACCCAGGGGGGATACGGCTACACCTTC. Residues: CATQGGYGYTF.

This chain's CDR3 is CASSATGVTDTQYF. In DNA form, the CDR3 reads TGTGCCAGCTCAGCGACAGGGGTCACAGATACGCAGTATTTT. The rearrangement uses TRBV18 and TRBJ2-3; 8 bases align to TRBD1. V gave up 5 bases and J gave up 2 bases; unmatched junction bases: 3. The V gene's germline CDR1 is KGHSH and CDR2 LQKENI. The CDR3 contains 14 residues.

The chain employs TRBV19 and TRBJ2-2; 8 bases fit TRBD1. The CDR3 loop spans 13 amino acids. CDR1 and CDR2 (germline): LNHDA, SQIVND (reference sequence). The V and J ends lost 5 bases and 6 bases, in that order; junction bases with no gene match: 2. CDR3 amino acids: CASSVTGAGELFF. The CDR3 nucleotides are TGTGCCAGTAGTGTGACAGGGGCCGGGGAGCTGTTTTTT.

V and J are TRBV7-2 and TRBJ1-6, with TRBD1 as a possible D gene (6 bases). V was shortened by 2 bases and J by 6 bases, with 11 bases between the two germline ends. CDR3 length equals 15 residues. The germline V gene has CDR1 SGHTA and CDR2 FQGNSA. CDR3 sequence: CASSLQGLGNSPLHF. The CDR3 DNA sequence: TGTGCCAGCAGCTTACAGGGGCTTGGTAATTCACCCCTCCACTTT.

This sequence joins TRBV7-6 and TRBJ2-6; 9 bases match TRBD1. CDR3 length equals 19 residues. Germline V gene data show CDR1 as SGHVS and CDR2 as FNYEAQ. Losses at the gene ends were 5 bases for V and 0 bases for J; bases not matched to a gene: 11. In nucleotides, the CDR3 is TGTGCCAGCAGCCAAGACCAACAGGGGGCCCTCTCTGGGGCCAACGTCCTGACTTTC. Translation gives CASSQDQQGALSGANVLTF.

In DNA form, the CDR3 reads TGTGCCAGCAGTGAATGGGTACTAGCGGGGTGGTACCAAGAGACCCAGTACTTC. It encodes CASSEWVLAGWYQETQYF. V usage is TRBV2 and J usage is TRBJ2-5; 10 bases are shared with TRBD2. Germline V gives CDR1 SNHLY, CDR2 FYNNEI. The V segment lost 2 bases and the J segment 0 bases; nucleotides outside the gene matches: 9. This CDR3 is 18 amino acids long.

The J gene is TRBJ2-1, the V gene TRBV7-2, with D hard to call. CDR3 length: 15 residues. Trimming cost V 1 base and J 2 bases, with 9 bases left between them. Germline CDR1 SGHTA, CDR2 FQGNSA. CDR3: CASSLEALAYNEQFF. Here the CDR3 DNA reads TGTGCCAGCAGCTTAGAGGCGCTAGCCTACAATGAGCAGTTCTTC.

The chain combines TRBV19 with TRBJ1-1, with 7 nucleotides matching TRBD1. Trimming at V came to 1 base and at J to 5 bases, leaving 4 bases not matched to a gene. The length of the CDR3 is 14 residues. Germline values: CDR1 LNHDA, CDR2 SQIVND (reference sequence). The CDR3 nucleotides are TGTGCCAGTAGTATAGGCACAGGGGTAACTGAAGCTTTCTTT. Its translation is CASSIGTGVTEAFF.

This rearrangement joins TRBV13 to TRBJ1-1; 8 nucleotides match TRBD1. Germline V gene lookup returns CDR1 PRHDT and CDR2 FYEKMQ (reference sequence). V lost 3 bases to trimming and J lost 0 bases; unmatched junction nucleotides: 3. The CDR3 runs 15 residues. The CDR3 DNA follows: TGTGCCAGCAGCTTCGAGACAGGGGTGAACACTGAAGCTTTCTTT. Protein sequence: CASSFETGVNTEAFF.

V and J are TRBV15 and TRBJ1-1; a possible D gene is TRBD1 (6 bases). Germline V gene lookup returns CDR1 LNHNV and CDR2 YYDKDF (reference sequence). This CDR3 contains 14 residues. V shed 3 bases and J shed 5 bases, with 13 bases lying between them. CDR3 loop: CATSSQPGATEAFF. The CDR3 nucleotides are TGTGCCACCAGCAGCCAGCCAGGGGCAACTGAAGCTTTCTTT. The whole variable domain, filled in from reference TRBV15 and TRBJ1-1, reads DAMVIQNPRYQVTQFGKPVTLSCSQTLNHNVMYWYQQKSSQAPKLLFHYYDKDFNNEADTPDNFQSRRPNTSFCFLDIRSPGLGDTAMYLCATSSQPGATEAFFGQGTRLTVV.

The gene calls are TRBV6-5 and TRBJ1-2; D is perhaps TRBD1 (5 bases). Germline V gene sequence: CDR1 MNHEY, CDR2 SVGAGI. The CDR3 loop spans 12 amino acids. V dropped 8 bases and J dropped 1 base, with 8 bases sitting between them. The CDR3 DNA follows: TGTGCCAGCCAGACAGTTAACTATGGCTACACCTTC. Its translation is CASQTVNYGYTF.

The rearrangement joins TRBV6-1 to TRBJ1-1, with D maybe TRBD1 (5 bases). The V end was cut by 5 bases, the J end by 6 bases, with 16 bases between. The CDR3 is 14 amino acids. Germline V gives CDR1 MNHNS, CDR2 SASEGT. The CDR3 protein is CASSKGLQGAEAFF. The CDR3, as DNA: TGTGCCAGCAGTAAAGGACTCCAAGGGGCTGAAGCTTTCTTT.

This chain joins TRBV6-6 and TRBJ1-1; D call uncertain. Germline CDR1 and CDR2: MNHNY and SVGAGI (reference sequence). Trimming pared 5 bases from V and 2 bases from J, leaving 15 bases between. This CDR3 spans 15 amino acids. CDR3 bases: TGTGCCAGCAGTGTTATTTCCGTGTTAAACACTGAAGCTTTCTTT. It yields the protein CASSVISVLNTEAFF.